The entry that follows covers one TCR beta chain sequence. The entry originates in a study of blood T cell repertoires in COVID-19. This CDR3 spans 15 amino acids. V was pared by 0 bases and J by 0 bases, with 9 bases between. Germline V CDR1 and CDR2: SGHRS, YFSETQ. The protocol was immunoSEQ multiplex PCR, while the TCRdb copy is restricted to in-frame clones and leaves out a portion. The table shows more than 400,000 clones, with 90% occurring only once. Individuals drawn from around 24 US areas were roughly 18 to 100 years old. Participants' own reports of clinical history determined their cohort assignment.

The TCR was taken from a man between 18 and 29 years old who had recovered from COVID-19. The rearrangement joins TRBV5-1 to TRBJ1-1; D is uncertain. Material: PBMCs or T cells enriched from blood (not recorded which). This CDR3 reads CASSLVSGLNTEAFF. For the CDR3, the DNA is TGCGCCAGCAGCTTGGTTTCGGGGTTGAACACTGAAGCTTTCTTT.